The 14 T cell receptor beta chains below were found in one sample sequenced in a study of PD-L1 blockade in urothelial cancer. Time point described: pretreatment peripheral blood. Assay: immunoSEQ multiplex PCR; the TCRdb copy retains only in-frame clones and omits some. The top ten clones hold more than 9% of a sample with tens of thousands of clones, around 79% of them seen once. The sequenced sample was PBMCs, obtained around atezolizumab (anti-PD-L1) treatment. These receptors came from a man between 65 and 85 years old with urothelial cancer.

This clone was recorded once. The chain has TRBV2 and TRBJ1-2; 7 bases align to TRBD1. J gave up 4 bases and V 0 bases, and 8 bases lay outside the gene matches. This CDR3 is built from 16 residues. The germline gives CDR1 SNHLY, CDR2 FYNNEI. The CDR3, as DNA: TGTGCCAGCAGTGAAGCGCTTGAGGGGGCCGGCTATGGCTACACCTTC. This translates into CASSEALEGAGYGYTF.

The chain combines TRBV5-1 with TRBJ2-7; possible D gene TRBD1, 7 bases. This CDR3 has 16 residues. Trimming shortened V by 3 bases and J by 2 bases, and 18 bases separated the two germline ends. CDR1 and CDR2 from the germline V gene are SGHRS and YFSETQ. Written as DNA, the CDR3 is TGCGCCAGCAGCTCCCGGGATTCAGGGGGGACCTACGAGCAGTACTTC. It translates to CASSSRDSGGTYEQYF. Using reference TRBV5-1 and TRBJ2-7 for the parts outside the CDR3, the full variable domain is KAGVTQTPRYLIKTRGQQVTLSCSPISGHRSVSWYQQTPGQGLQFLFEYFSETQRNKGNFPGRFSGRQFSNSRSEMNVSTLELGDSALYLCASSSRDSGGTYEQYFGPGTRLTVT.

The V gene is TRBV2, the J gene TRBJ2-5, with D possibly matching TRBD1 (5 bases). Germline loops: CDR1 SNHLY, CDR2 FYNNEI. V was clipped by 7 bases and J by 1 base, with 16 bases between them. This CDR3 has 15 amino acids. As DNA, the CDR3 is TGTGCCAGCACCCAGCTTGGGGCGATCCAAGAGACCCAGTACTTC. As protein: CASTQLGAIQETQYF.

The genes are TRBV5-1 and TRBJ2-5; the match to TRBD1 covers 7 bases. The CDR3 extends over 15 amino acids. The trim removed 0 bases at V and 0 bases at J, leaving 2 bases unmatched. CDR1 and CDR2 from the germline V gene are SGHRS and YFSETQ. Written as DNA, the CDR3 is TGCGCCAGCAGCTTGGAGGGGACAGACCAAGAGACCCAGTACTTC. The encoded protein is CASSLEGTDQETQYF. Full variable domain (rest looked up from reference TRBV5-1 and TRBJ2-5): KAGVTQTPRYLIKTRGQQVTLSCSPISGHRSVSWYQQTPGQGLQFLFEYFSETQRNKGNFPGRFSGRQFSNSRSEMNVSTLELGDSALYLCASSLEGTDQETQYFGPGTRLLVL.

This chain uses TRBV4-1 with TRBJ2-3; 7 positions match TRBD2. CDR1 and CDR2 (germline): MGHRA, YSYEKL. V dropped 0 bases and J dropped 0; count of bases not matched to a gene: 6. The CDR3 sequence is 17 residues long. CDR3 sequence reads: CASSQDPSGPSTDTQYF. The CDR3 DNA sequence: TGCGCCAGCAGCCAAGACCCTAGCGGTCCGAGCACAGATACGCAGTATTTT.

The genes are TRBV28 and TRBJ1-2, with 8 bases identical to TRBD1. CDR1 MDHEN and CDR2 SYDVKM come from the germline V gene. The CDR3 is made up of 15 amino acids. Losses at the gene ends were 6 bases for V and 4 bases for J; bases not matched to a gene: 10. CDR3 nucleotides: TGTGCCAGCAGGGCAGGGGGCGGAATTACCTATGGCTACACCTTC. Residues: CASRAGGGITYGYTF.

The chain employs TRBV5-1 and TRBJ2-7, with 11 bases fitting TRBD2. From germline, CDR1 is SGHRS and CDR2 YFSETQ. The CDR3 is 15 amino acids. Trimming took 4 bases from V and 9 from J; bases not matched to a gene: 12. In DNA form, the CDR3 reads TGCGCCAGCAGCCATAATAGCGGGAGGGATCGATCGCAGTACTTC. This sequence encodes CASSHNSGRDRSQYF.

The J gene is TRBJ2-5, the V gene TRBV5-1; 8 positions match TRBD2. From germline, CDR1 is SGHRS and CDR2 YFSETQ. The CDR3 runs 16 residues. Losses at the gene ends were 4 bases for V and 5 bases for J; bases not matched to a gene: 13. The CDR3 DNA is TGCGCCAGCAGCCACGGGACTAGGGGGGACTGGGAGACCCAGTACTTC. This encodes CASSHGTRGDWETQYF.

The chain combines TRBV7-2 with TRBJ2-7; the D gene is possibly TRBD1 (5 bases). The CDR3 runs to 15 residues. Germline assignment: CDR1 SGHTA and CDR2 FQGNSA. Deletions cut 6 bases from V and 2 bases from J, with 17 bases between. The CDR3 reads CASSPQVDSPYEQYF. The CDR3 DNA reads TGTGCCAGCAGTCCACAGGTTGATAGCCCCTACGAGCAGTACTTC.

This chain's CDR3 is CASSTRGEQFF. In nucleotides, the CDR3 is TGTGCCAGTAGTACCCGGGGTGAGCAGTTCTTC. The chain recombines TRBV19 with TRBJ2-1, with D perhaps TRBD2 (5 bases). Between the trimmed V and J ends, which lost 4 bases and 9 bases, there was a span of 7 bases. The germline gives CDR1 LNHDA, CDR2 SQIVND (reference sequence). CDR3 length: 11 amino acids.

The rearrangement joins TRBV5-1 to TRBJ2-7, with TRBD1 matching 7 bases. This CDR3 spans 14 amino acids. The germline gives CDR1 SGHRS, CDR2 YFSETQ. The junction had 10 bases not matched to a gene; V was cut back by 4 bases and J by 6 bases. This chain's CDR3 is CASSPATGNLEQYF. CDR3 nucleotide sequence: TGCGCCAGCAGCCCCGCGACAGGGAACCTCGAGCAGTACTTC.

The J gene is TRBJ2-7, the V gene TRBV2, with 7 bases that match TRBD1. J gave up 1 base and V 10 bases, and 7 bases lay outside the gene matches. Germline values: CDR1 SNHLY, CDR2 FYNNEI. The CDR3 has 13 amino acids. The CDR3: CATNTGESYEQYF. CDR3 coding DNA: TGTGCCACAAATACAGGGGAATCCTACGAGCAGTACTTC.

J is TRBJ2-5 and V is TRBV7-8; weak D call: TRBD2 (6 bases). This CDR3 region has 14 residues. Trimming took 2 bases from V and 4 from J, leaving 11 bases between them. Germline-derived CDR1 and CDR2 are SGHVS and FQNEAQ. In nucleotides, the CDR3 is TGTGCCAGCAGCTTATGGAGGAGGGGAGAGACCCAGTACTTC. Protein: CASSLWRRGETQYF.

This clone has a handful of counts. The chain links TRBV7-9 to TRBJ1-2; D is possibly TRBD1 (6 bases). The germline CDR1 and CDR2 sequences are SEHNR and FQNEAQ (reference sequence). The CDR3 is made up of 13 amino acids. Between the trimmed V and J ends, which lost 6 bases and 6 bases, there was a span of 14 bases. The CDR3 region is CASSRTGTHGYTF. CDR3 coding DNA: TGTGCCAGCAGTCGTACAGGGACGCATGGCTACACCTTC.